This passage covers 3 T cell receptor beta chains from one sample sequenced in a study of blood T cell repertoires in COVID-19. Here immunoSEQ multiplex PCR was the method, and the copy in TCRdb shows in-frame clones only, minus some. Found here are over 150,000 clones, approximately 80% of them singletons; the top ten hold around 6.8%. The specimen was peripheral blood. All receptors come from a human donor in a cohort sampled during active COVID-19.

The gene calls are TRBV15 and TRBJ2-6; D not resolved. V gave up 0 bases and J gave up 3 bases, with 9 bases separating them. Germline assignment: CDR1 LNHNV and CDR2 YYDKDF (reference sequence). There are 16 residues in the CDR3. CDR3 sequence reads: CATSRDRGSGANVLTF. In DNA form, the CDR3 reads TGTGCCACCAGCAGAGATCGTGGTAGTGGGGCCAACGTCCTGACTTTC.

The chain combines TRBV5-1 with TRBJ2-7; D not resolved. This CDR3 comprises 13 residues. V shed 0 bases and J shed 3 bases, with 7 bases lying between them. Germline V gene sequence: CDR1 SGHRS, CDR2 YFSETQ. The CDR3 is CASSLGANYEQYF. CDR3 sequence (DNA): TGCGCCAGCAGCTTGGGGGCGAACTACGAGCAGTACTTC.

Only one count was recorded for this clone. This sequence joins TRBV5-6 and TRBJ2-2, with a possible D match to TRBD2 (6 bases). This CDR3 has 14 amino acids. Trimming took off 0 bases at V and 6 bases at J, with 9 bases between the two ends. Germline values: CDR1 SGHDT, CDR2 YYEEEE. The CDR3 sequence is CASSLGAGSGELFF. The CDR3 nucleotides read TGTGCCAGCAGCTTGGGGGCGGGGTCCGGGGAGCTGTTTTTT.